What follows are 2 T cell receptor beta chains derived from one specimen sequenced in a study of PD-L1 blockade in urothelial cancer. The method was immunoSEQ multiplex PCR; TCRdb's version includes in-frame clones alone and lacks a portion of them. This sample has around 100,000 clones, with under 85% found just once. The input for sequencing was PBMCs, taken around atezolizumab (anti-PD-L1) treatment. These receptors all come from a man in his forties or fifties with urothelial cancer.

This clone was counted a few times. The V gene is TRBV30, the J gene TRBJ1-2; tentative D call: TRBD1 (5 bases). Germline V gene lookup returns CDR1 GTSNPN and CDR2 SVGIG (reference sequence). V shed 7 bases and J shed 4 bases, with 13 bases lying between them. This CDR3 region has 12 residues. Written as DNA, the CDR3 is TGTGCCTCACGGGACTATCTCTATGGCTACACCTTC. It codes for CASRDYLYGYTF.

The chain recombines TRBV5-1 with TRBJ1-2, with TRBD1 matching over 8 bases. Germline V gene data show CDR1 as SGHRS and CDR2 as YFSETQ. Germline trimming cut 9 bases from V and 1 base from J; bases unmatched to any gene: 5. The CDR3 covers 13 residues. This CDR3 is CATLTGGNYGYTF. The CDR3, as DNA: TGCGCCACCTTAACAGGGGGTAACTATGGCTACACCTTC.